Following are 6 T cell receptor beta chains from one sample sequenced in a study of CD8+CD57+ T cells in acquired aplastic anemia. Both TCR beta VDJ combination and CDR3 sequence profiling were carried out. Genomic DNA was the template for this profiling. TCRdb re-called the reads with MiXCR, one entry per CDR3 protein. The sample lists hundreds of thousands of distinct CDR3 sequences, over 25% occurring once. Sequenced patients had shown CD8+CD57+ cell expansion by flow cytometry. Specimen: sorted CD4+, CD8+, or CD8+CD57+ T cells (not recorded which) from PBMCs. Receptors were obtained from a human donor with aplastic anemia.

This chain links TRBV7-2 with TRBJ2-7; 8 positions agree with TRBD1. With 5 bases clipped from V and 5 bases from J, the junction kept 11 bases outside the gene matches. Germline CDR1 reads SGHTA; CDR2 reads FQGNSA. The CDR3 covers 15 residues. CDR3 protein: CASSPTRTGKHEQYF. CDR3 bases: TGTGCCAGCAGCCCGACCCGGACAGGGAAGCACGAGCAGTACTTC. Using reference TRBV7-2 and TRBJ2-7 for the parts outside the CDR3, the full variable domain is GAGVSQSPSNKVTEKGKDVELRCDPISGHTALYWYRQSLGQGLEFLIYFQGNSAPDKSGLPSDRFSAERTGGSVSTLTIQRTQQEDSAVYLCASSPTRTGKHEQYFGPGTRLTVT.

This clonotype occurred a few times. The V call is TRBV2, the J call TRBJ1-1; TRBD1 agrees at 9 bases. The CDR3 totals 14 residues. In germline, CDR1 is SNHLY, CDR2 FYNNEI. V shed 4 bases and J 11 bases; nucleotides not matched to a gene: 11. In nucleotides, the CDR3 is TGTGCCAGCAGTGCCCGGCCGGGACAGGGTTTGGCTTTCTTT. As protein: CASSARPGQGLAFF.

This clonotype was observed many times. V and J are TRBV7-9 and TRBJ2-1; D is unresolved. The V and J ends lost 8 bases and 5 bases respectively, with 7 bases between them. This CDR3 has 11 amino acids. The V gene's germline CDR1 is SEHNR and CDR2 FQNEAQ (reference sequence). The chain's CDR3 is CASGGNNEQFF. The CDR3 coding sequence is TGTGCCAGCGGTGGGAACAATGAGCAGTTCTTC.

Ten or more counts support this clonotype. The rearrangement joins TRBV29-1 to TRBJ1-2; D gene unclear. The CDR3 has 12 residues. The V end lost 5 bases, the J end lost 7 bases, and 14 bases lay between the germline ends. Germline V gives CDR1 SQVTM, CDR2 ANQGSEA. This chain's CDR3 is CSVSRERLGYTF. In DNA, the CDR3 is TGCAGCGTTTCTCGGGAGAGGCTTGGCTACACCTTC.

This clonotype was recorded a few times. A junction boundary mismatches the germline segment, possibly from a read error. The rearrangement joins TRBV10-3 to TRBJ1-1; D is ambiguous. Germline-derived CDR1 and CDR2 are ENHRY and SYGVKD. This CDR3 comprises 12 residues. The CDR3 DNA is TGTGCCATTAGTGAGGGGAACACTGAAGCTTTCTTT. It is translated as CAISEGNTEAFF.

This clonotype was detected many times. The CDR3 reads CASSLTGGPTSTYEQYF. The DNA of the CDR3 is TGTGCCAGCAGCTTAACGGGCGGGCCGACTAGCACCTACGAGCAGTACTTC. This rearrangement joins TRBV7-3 to TRBJ2-7, with 7 bases that match TRBD2. The trim removed 0 bases at V and 2 bases at J, leaving 10 bases unmatched. Germline loops: CDR1 SGHTA, CDR2 FQGTGA. This CDR3 is 17 amino acids long.